Sequencing of this TCR beta chain was carried out in a study of blood T cell repertoires in COVID-19. About the research overall: T cells, B-cell-depleted T cells, or PBMCs supplied cDNA or gDNA.

The study recruited people aged roughly 18 to 100 years across approximately 25 US areas. Participants' own reports of clinical history determined their cohort assignment. The V end was cut by 2 bases, the J end by 8 bases, with 13 bases between. Germline V gene data show CDR1 as SGDLS and CDR2 as YYNGEE. CDR3 length: 14 residues. Data came from immunoSEQ multiplex PCR; TCRdb stores just in-frame clones and leaves some out. Among roughly 250,000 clones, 91% were seen once, and the ten largest hold approximately 1.2%. The sequence derives from a human donor in a cohort exposed to, infected with or recovered from COVID-19 (not recorded which). The donor label of this sample is uncertain. J is TRBJ1-4 and V is TRBV9; D is perhaps TRBD1 (5 bases). The sample was PBMCs or T cells enriched from blood (not recorded which). The CDR3 coding sequence is TGTGCCAGCAGCGTCAGGGTTGAAGGGGAAAAACTGTTTTTT. As protein: CASSVRVEGEKLFF.